The text below deals with one T cell receptor (beta chain). TCRdb keeps only in-frame clones here, not all; method: immunoSEQ multiplex PCR. The sample lists 350,000 to 550,000 clones; roughly 85% were seen once. Participants reported their clinical history, and cohort assignment relied on those reports. The entry originates in a study of blood T cell repertoires in COVID-19. From germline, CDR1 is KGHSH and CDR2 LQKENI. V was pared by 3 bases and J by 1 base, with 15 bases between. The CDR3 is 16 amino acids. The specimen was PBMCs or T cells enriched from blood (not recorded which). The chain recombines TRBV18 with TRBJ1-1, with D perhaps matching TRBD1 (6 bases). This TCR was sampled from a woman aged 18-29 years with acute COVID-19. The CDR3 loop is CASSPRGGPGNTEAFF. CDR3 nucleotide sequence: TGTGCCAGCTCACCCCGTGGGGGCCCGGGGAACACTGAAGCTTTCTTT.